The 32 T cell receptor beta chains presented below share a single source sample, sequenced in a study of cytomegalovirus exposure and HLA in healthy donors (dated by TCRdb to about 2017). Libraries were built with the immunoSEQ multiplex PCR assay. The multiplex PCR relied on a mix of 60 forward primers for TCR Vbeta segments and 13 reverse primers for TCR Jbeta segments. Not all clones reach the TCRdb copy of this immuneACCESS table, which keeps in-frame sequences only. Checked studies attribute under half of the gap to unresolved V genes and leave the rest unexplained. The sample yields fewer than 200,000 clones; around 77% were counted once. The leading ten clones occupy under 2.5% of the sample. Sample: PBMCs. These receptors were collected from a man between 60 and 75 years old in good health and CMV-seronegative.

The chain recombines TRBV6-5 with TRBJ2-5; D may be TRBD1 (6 bases). The CDR3 runs 13 residues. The germline V gene has CDR1 MNHEY and CDR2 SVGAGI. Trimming shortened V by 6 bases and J by 5 bases, and 13 bases separated the two germline ends. The CDR3 nucleotides read TGTGCCAGCAGACCACAGGGAAGGGAGACCCAGTACTTC. Encoded protein: CASRPQGRETQYF.

The rearrangement joins TRBV9 to TRBJ2-1, with D tentatively TRBD1 (7 bases). CDR3 length equals 16 residues. Deletions cut 3 bases from V and 3 bases from J, with 16 bases between. CDR1 and CDR2 from the germline V gene are SGDLS and YYNGEE. The CDR3 sequence is CASSAGGGGGYNEQFF. The DNA for the CDR3 is TGTGCCAGCAGCGCAGGAGGGGGCGGTGGCTACAATGAGCAGTTCTTC.

V usage is TRBV19 and J usage is TRBJ1-4, with 8 bases matching TRBD1. After removal of 5 bases from V and 7 bases from J, the junction contained 9 bases not matched to a gene. This CDR3 spans 15 amino acids. From germline, CDR1 is LNHDA and CDR2 SQIVND (reference sequence). CDR3 amino acids: CASSDRQGYGEKLFF. As DNA, the CDR3 is TGTGCCAGTAGTGACAGACAGGGGTACGGTGAAAAACTGTTTTTT.

As regards this clone: One end of the junction fails to match germline, which may point to a read error. This chain joins TRBV7-9 and TRBJ2-1, with D perhaps TRBD2 (6 bases). The germline CDR1 and CDR2 sequences are SEHNR and FQNEAQ (reference sequence). The CDR3 runs 15 residues. As DNA, the CDR3 is TGTTCCAGCAGCTTAGTAGCCAGGGACGGGGGTGAGCAGTTCTTC. This sequence encodes CSSSLVARDGGEQFF.

V usage is TRBV6-1 and J usage is TRBJ2-3; 10 bases map to TRBD1. This CDR3 region has 17 residues. Germline V lookup: CDR1 MNHNS, CDR2 SASEGT. V lost 2 bases and J lost 2; bases outside the gene matches: 7. CDR3 amino acids: CASSEQGQGIFTDTQYF. CDR3 DNA sequence: TGTGCCAGCAGTGAACAGGGACAGGGGATATTCACAGATACGCAGTATTTT.

The genes are TRBV7-2 and TRBJ2-1, with TRBD2 identical over 9 bases. V shed 4 bases, J shed 8 bases, and the junction held 9 bases outside the gene matches. CDR1 is SGHTA and CDR2 is FQGNSA in the germline V gene. The CDR3 runs to 15 residues. The CDR3 DNA reads as TGTGCCAGCAGCTCTCAGCTGGCGGGAGGGGATGAGCAGTTCTTC. Its protein product is CASSSQLAGGDEQFF. The full variable domain, rest sourced from reference TRBV7-2 and TRBJ2-1, is GAGVSQSPSNKVTEKGKDVELRCDPISGHTALYWYRQSLGQGLEFLIYFQGNSAPDKSGLPSDRFSAERTGGSVSTLTIQRTQQEDSAVYLCASSSQLAGGDEQFFGPGTRLTVL.

The genes are TRBV19 and TRBJ2-7; 9 positions match TRBD1. The germline gives CDR1 LNHDA, CDR2 SQIVND (reference sequence). The CDR3 totals 13 residues. Unmatched junction bases numbered 7, after V lost 10 bases and J lost 3 bases. This chain's CDR3 is CAISPGQGYEQYF. The DNA of the CDR3 is TGTGCCATCTCCCCGGGACAGGGCTACGAGCAGTACTTC.

The genes are TRBV21-1 and TRBJ2-5; TRBD2 was called by the table and not checked on the DNA. TRBV21-1 counts as a pseudogene. The CDR3 totals 17 residues. The CDR3 loop reads CASSKGLHAAYQETQYF. The CDR3 nucleotides read TGTGCCAGCAGCAAAGGCCTGCACGCGGCGTACCAAGAGACCCAGTACTTC.

The gene calls are TRBV7-2 and TRBJ2-3; TRBD1 matches at 7 bases. CDR3 length equals 15 residues. V lost 5 bases and J lost 5; bases outside the gene matches: 10. CDR1 is SGHTA and CDR2 is FQGNSA in the germline V gene. The CDR3 region has the DNA TGTGCCAGCAGCAACCTAGGGGGCTTGGAAGATACGCAGTATTTT. Translation gives CASSNLGGLEDTQYF.

This clone was observed a single time. The gene calls are TRBV6-1 and TRBJ1-5; 11 bases fit TRBD1. V lost 6 bases and J lost 5; bases outside the gene matches: 6. From germline, CDR1 is MNHNS and CDR2 SASEGT. CDR3 size: 15 residues. The DNA of the CDR3 is TGTGCCAGCAGGGGACAGGGGGGAGAATATCAGCCCCAGCATTTT. Amino acids: CASRGQGGEYQPQHF.

V and J are TRBV5-1 and TRBJ1-2; 8 positions agree with TRBD1. The V gene's germline CDR1 is SGHRS and CDR2 YFSETQ. This CDR3 is 15 amino acids long. The V gene end was trimmed by 2 bases and the J gene end by 0 bases; junction bases not matched to a gene: 3. The CDR3 spells CASSFTGGSNYGYTF. The CDR3, as DNA: TGCGCCAGCAGCTTTACAGGGGGTTCTAACTATGGCTACACCTTC.

This clone appeared a single time. The chain employs TRBV28 and TRBJ2-7; TRBD1 matches at 7 bases. After removal of 5 bases from V and 3 bases from J, the junction contained 1 base not matched to a gene. The CDR3 totals 12 residues. Germline CDR1 is MDHEN and CDR2 is SYDVKM. In DNA form, the CDR3 reads TGTGCCAGCAGTGGACAGGTCTACGAGCAGTACTTC. Translation gives CASSGQVYEQYF.

This clone was detected only a few times. The V call is TRBV6-5, the J call TRBJ2-2; TRBD2 might be the D (5 bases). The V and J ends lost 3 bases and 4 bases respectively, with 12 bases between them. The CDR3 sequence is 15 residues long. Germline V gives CDR1 MNHEY, CDR2 SVGAGI. CDR3 protein: CASSYKGLSTGELFF. The CDR3 DNA follows: TGTGCCAGCAGTTATAAAGGACTGAGCACCGGGGAGCTGTTTTTT.

The V gene is TRBV14, the J gene TRBJ1-4, with 8 nucleotides matching TRBD1. CDR3 size: 16 residues. After removal of 4 bases from V and 0 bases from J, the junction contained 4 bases not matched to a gene. CDR1 and CDR2 from the germline V gene are SGHDN and FVKESK. The CDR3, as DNA: TGTGCCAGCAGCCGCAGACAGGGGCCAACTAATGAAAAACTGTTTTTT. Protein: CASSRRQGPTNEKLFF.

The chain recombines TRBV10-3 with TRBJ2-3; 9 positions match TRBD2. Per germline, CDR1 ENHRY and CDR2 SYGVKD. This CDR3 is built from 15 residues. V trimming: 1 base; J trimming: 4 bases; junction bases outside the gene matches: 3. The CDR3 loop reads CAISELRGGPDTQYF. The CDR3 coding sequence is TGTGCCATCAGTGAGTTGCGGGGGGGCCCAGATACGCAGTATTTT.

As DNA, the CDR3 is TGTGCCTGGAGTAAGGCAGGGGGCGGTGCTCTCAACAATCAGCCCCAGCATTTT. Amino acid sequence: CAWSKAGGGALNNQPQHF. The rearrangement joins TRBV30 to TRBJ1-5; 8 bases line up with TRBD1. J gave up 3 bases and V 2 bases, and 15 bases lay outside the gene matches. Germline V CDR1 and CDR2: GTSNPN, SVGIG (reference sequence). The CDR3 runs to 18 residues.

The chain recombines TRBV27 with TRBJ2-1, with D maybe TRBD1 (5 bases). The CDR3 has 17 residues. V was clipped by 2 bases and J by 6 bases, with 20 bases between them. Germline-derived CDR1 and CDR2 are MNHEY and SMNVEV (reference sequence). The CDR3 region is CASSLDRRQGWGNEQFF. Here the CDR3 DNA reads TGTGCCAGCAGTTTAGATCGCCGGCAGGGTTGGGGCAATGAGCAGTTCTTC.

The gene calls are TRBV2 and TRBJ1-1; TRBD1 might be the D (6 bases). CDR3 length: 14 amino acids. V lost 0 bases and J 4 bases, leaving 9 bases between the germline ends. CDR1 and CDR2 (germline): SNHLY, FYNNEI. CDR3 nucleotide sequence: TGTGCCAGCAGTGAAGCGGCAGGGGTCACTGAAGCTTTCTTT. It translates to CASSEAAGVTEAFF.

The gene calls are TRBV18 and TRBJ1-1; perhaps TRBD1 as D (5 bases). This CDR3 spans 14 amino acids. V was pared by 3 bases and J by 2 bases, with 10 bases between. The germline V gene encodes CDR1 KGHSH and CDR2 LQKENI. This chain's CDR3 is CASSPRDSNTEAFF. DNA of the CDR3: TGTGCCAGCTCACCGCGGGACTCAAACACTGAAGCTTTCTTT.

The chain links TRBV28 to TRBJ1-1; 7 bases agree with TRBD1. V trimming: 3 bases; J trimming: 2 bases; junction bases outside the gene matches: 9. Germline V lookup: CDR1 MDHEN, CDR2 SYDVKM. The CDR3 consists of 16 residues. The DNA of the CDR3 is TGTGCCAGCAGTTTTGGGGGCACAGGGGTTAACACTGAAGCTTTCTTT. Its translation: CASSFGGTGVNTEAFF.

This clone appeared a few times. The V and J genes are TRBV9 and TRBJ2-1, with TRBD2 identical over 11 bases. With V trimmed by 4 bases and J by 3 bases, 6 bases remained unmatched. Germline assignment: CDR1 SGDLS and CDR2 YYNGEE. The CDR3 is 16 amino acids. The CDR3 sequence: CASSLSTSGGYNEQFF. The CDR3 coding sequence is TGTGCCAGCAGCCTTAGCACTAGCGGGGGCTACAATGAGCAGTTCTTC. Together with reference TRBV9 and TRBJ2-1, the CDR3 gives the full variable domain: DSGVTQTPKHLITATGQRVTLRCSPRSGDLSVYWYQQSLDQGLQFLIQYYNGEERAKGNILERFSAQQFPDLHSELNLSSLELGDSALYFCASSLSTSGGYNEQFFGPGTRLTVL.

The chain couples TRBV27 to TRBJ1-2; D not certain. The CDR3 sequence is 13 residues long. In germline, CDR1 is MNHEY, CDR2 SMNVEV (reference sequence). Trimming cost V 4 bases and J 4 bases, with 10 bases left between them. The CDR3 region is CASSWTEGYGYTF. DNA for the CDR3: TGTGCCAGCAGTTGGACGGAGGGCTATGGCTACACCTTC.

This clone was counted a few times. The chain couples TRBV7-2 to TRBJ2-7, with D unresolved. The length of the CDR3 is 11 residues. Trimming took 5 bases from V and 6 from J, leaving 8 bases between them. Germline V CDR1 and CDR2: SGHTA, FQGNSA. CDR3 sequence reads: CASSGLSEQYF. For the CDR3, the DNA is TGTGCCAGCAGCGGTCTATCCGAGCAGTACTTC.

The chain carries TRBV6-6 and TRBJ2-3; 11 bases are shared with TRBD2. Germline assignment: CDR1 MNHNY and CDR2 SVGAGI (reference sequence). The V segment lost 4 bases and the J segment 4 bases; nucleotides outside the gene matches: 7. CDR3 size: 16 residues. The CDR3 sequence is CASSSAGTSGPDTQYF. CDR3 nucleotide sequence: TGTGCCAGCAGTTCCGCCGGGACTAGCGGTCCAGATACGCAGTATTTT.

The chain links TRBV10-3 to TRBJ2-5, with D perhaps matching TRBD2 (6 bases). The CDR3 sequence is 15 residues long. The germline CDR1 and CDR2 sequences are ENHRY and SYGVKD. Trimming took off 4 bases at V and 5 bases at J, with 17 bases between the two ends. As DNA, the CDR3 is TGTGCCATCAGTGGGGATGGGGAGGTCGGGGAGACCCAGTACTTC. Protein: CAISGDGEVGETQYF.

A note on this clone: Its ends do not fully match the called genes, so a read error is possible. J is TRBJ2-3 and V is TRBV19, with 7 bases that match TRBD1. The CDR3 has 14 residues. From germline, CDR1 is LNHDA and CDR2 SQIVND (reference sequence). CDR3 sequence: CASSIQQGDVVVHF. The CDR3 bases are TGTGCCAGTAGTATTCAGCAGGGGGACGTGGTAGTGCATTTT.

This clone was counted a single time. Different DNA sequences within this sample yield the same CDR3. The rearrangement uses TRBV5-1 and TRBJ1-5; D is perhaps TRBD1 (5 bases). Deletions cut 4 bases from V and 0 bases from J, with 11 bases between. Looked up from germline, CDR1 is SGHRS and CDR2 is YFSETQ. The CDR3 contains 15 residues. In DNA, the CDR3 is TGCGCCAGCAGCCTGGGAACAGGTAGCAATCAGCCCCAGCATTTT. It specifies CASSLGTGSNQPQHF.

The V call is TRBV7-9, the J call TRBJ1-2, with D perhaps TRBD1 (6 bases). Trimming removed 0 bases at V and 4 bases at J, with 6 bases between. Germline CDR1 SEHNR, CDR2 FQNEAQ (reference sequence). This CDR3 has 13 residues. The CDR3 reads CASSLAGGYGYTF. CDR3 DNA: TGTGCCAGCAGCTTAGCAGGGGGCTATGGCTACACCTTC.

The chain employs TRBV5-6 and TRBJ2-5; a weak D match, TRBD2 (6 bases). The CDR3 sequence is 14 residues long. CDR1 is SGHDT, CDR2 YYEEEE, per germline. V was pared by 2 bases and J by 5 bases, with 13 bases between. CDR3 protein: CASSFELAKETQYF. In DNA, the CDR3 is TGTGCCAGCAGCTTTGAACTAGCAAAGGAGACCCAGTACTTC. Looking up the rest from reference TRBV5-6 and TRBJ2-5 gives the full variable domain: DAGVTQSPTHLIKTRGQQVTLRCSPKSGHDTVSWYQQALGQGPQFIFQYYEEEERQRGNFPDRFSGHQFPNYSSELNVNALLLGDSALYLCASSFELAKETQYFGPGTRLLVL.

Comments on this clone: A read error may produce the germline difference seen at one junction end. The chain uses TRBV7-9 and TRBJ1-1; a possible D gene is TRBD1 (5 bases). This CDR3 region has 14 residues. Germline lookup yields CDR1 SEHNR and CDR2 FQNEAQ (reference sequence). The CDR3 DNA reads TGTGCCAACAGCCGAACAGGTGGGAACACTGAAGCTTTCTTT. This codes for CANSRTGGNTEAFF.

This rearrangement joins TRBV6-1 to TRBJ1-2, with D perhaps matching TRBD1 (6 bases). This CDR3 is 13 amino acids long. CDR1 is MNHNS, CDR2 SASEGT, per germline. Trimming left V 4 bases short and J 8 bases short, with 14 bases between. CDR3 DNA: TGTGCCAGCAGTGGCCCCTGGACAGAGGGCTACACCTTC. Residues: CASSGPWTEGYTF.

The V and J genes are TRBV7-6 and TRBJ1-4; D gene ambiguous. Trimming stripped 6 bases from V and 8 bases from J, with 16 bases between. The germline gives CDR1 SGHVS, CDR2 FNYEAQ. CDR3 length equals 14 residues. As DNA, the CDR3 is TGTGCCAGCAGGCCTCTGACAAGTGGGGAAAAACTGTTTTTT. This translates into CASRPLTSGEKLFF.